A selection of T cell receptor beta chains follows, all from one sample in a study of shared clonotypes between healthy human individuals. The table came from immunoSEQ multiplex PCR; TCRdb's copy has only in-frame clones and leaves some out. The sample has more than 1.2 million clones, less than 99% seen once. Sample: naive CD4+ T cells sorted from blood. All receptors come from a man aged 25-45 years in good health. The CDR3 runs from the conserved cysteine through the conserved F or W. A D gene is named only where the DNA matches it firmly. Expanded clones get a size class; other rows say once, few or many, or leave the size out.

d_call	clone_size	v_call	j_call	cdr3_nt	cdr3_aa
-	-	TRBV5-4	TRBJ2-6	TGTGCCAGCAGCCCGGACAGAACTGGGGCCAACGTCCTGACTTTC	CASSPDRTGANVLTF
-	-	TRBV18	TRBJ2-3	TGTGCCAGCTCACTAACCAAGGAGGGACTTGATACGCAGTATTTT	CASSLTKEGLDTQYF
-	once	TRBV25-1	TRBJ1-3	TGTGCCAGCAGTGACGAGGTTTCAGTAAACACCATATATTTT	CASSDEVSVNTIYF
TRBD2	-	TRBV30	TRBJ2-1	TGTGCCTGGGGGGGGGACCCCGCAGGGAGAAAGCAGTTCTTC	CAWGGDPAGRKQFF
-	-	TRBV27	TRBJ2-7	TGTGCCAGCAGTTTCGGTATGAACGAGCAGTACTTC	CASSFGMNEQYF
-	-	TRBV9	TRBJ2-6	TGTGCCAGCAGCGCCCTTAATTCTGGGGCCAACGTCCTGACTTTC	CASSALNSGANVLTF
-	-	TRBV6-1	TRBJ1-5	TGTGCCAGCAGTGGTCATGGCAGGGTATTTAGTCAGCCCCAGCATTTT	CASSGHGRVFSQPQHF
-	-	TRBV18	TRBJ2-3	TGTGCCAGCTCAACCTCCCGGGCAGATACGCAGTATTTT	CASSTSRADTQYF
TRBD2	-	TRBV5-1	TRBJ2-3	TGCGCCAGCAGCTTCCTGTCGGGAGGTTTAAGCACAGATACGCAGTATTTT	CASSFLSGGLSTDTQYF
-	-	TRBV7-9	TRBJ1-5	TGTGCCAGCAGCTTTCAAGGGAATCAGCCCCAGCATTTT	CASSFQGNQPQHF
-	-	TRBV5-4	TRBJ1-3	TGTGCCAGCTCCGGGGGTTCTGGAAACACCATATATTTT	CASSGGSGNTIYF
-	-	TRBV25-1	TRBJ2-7	TGTGCCAGCAGTAACCCGAGCTCCTACGAGCAGTACTTC	CASSNPSSYEQYF
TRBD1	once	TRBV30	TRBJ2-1	TGTGCCTGGAGCCCCGACAGGGCCAATGAGCAGTTCTTC	CAWSPDRANEQFF
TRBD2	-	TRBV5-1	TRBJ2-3	TGCGCCAGCAGCTTACAGCTAGCGGGAGGGCCAGATACGCAGTATTTT	CASSLQLAGGPDTQYF
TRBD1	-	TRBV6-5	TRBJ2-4	TGTGCCAGCAGTTACCGCGGGACAGGGCTAAAAAACATTCAGTACTTC	CASSYRGTGLKNIQYF
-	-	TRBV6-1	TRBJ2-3	TGTGCCAGCAGTGAAAGGGATACGCAGTATTTT	CASSERDTQYF
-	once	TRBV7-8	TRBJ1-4	TGTGCCAGCAGCTTTTATGGAGACGGTACCAAGGGGGAAAAACTGTTTTTT	CASSFYGDGTKGEKLFF
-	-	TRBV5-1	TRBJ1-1	TGCGCCAGCAGCTCGGGCTGGGGAGACACTGAAGCTTTCTTT	CASSSGWGDTEAFF
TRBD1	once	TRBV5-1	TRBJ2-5	TGCGCCAGCAGCCTCTTGACAGGGCAAGAGACCCAGTACTTC	CASSLLTGQETQYF
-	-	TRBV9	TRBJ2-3	TGTGCCAGCAGCGTCCAGGGTACTCGGACAGATACGCAGTATTTT	CASSVQGTRTDTQYF
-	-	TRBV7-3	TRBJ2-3	TGTGCCAGCAGCTTACAACCATCTAGCACAGATACGCAGTATTTT	CASSLQPSSTDTQYF
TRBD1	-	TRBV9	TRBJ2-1	TGTGCCAGCAGCGTAGTAGGACAGGGAAGCTACAATGAGCAGTTCTTC	CASSVVGQGSYNEQFF
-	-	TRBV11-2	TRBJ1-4	TGTGCCAGCAGCTTAGGGACCTTAACTAATGAAAAACTGTTTTTT	CASSLGTLTNEKLFF
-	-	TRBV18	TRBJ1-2	TGTGCCAGCTCACCCTCACAACAGGGCTACACCTTC	CASSPSQQGYTF
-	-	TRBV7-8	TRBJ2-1	TGTGCCAGCAGCCCCCGACGAAACAATGAGCAGTTCTTC	CASSPRRNNEQFF
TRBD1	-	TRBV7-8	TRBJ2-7	TGTGCCAGCAGCTCTCAGGCCGGGACAGGATACTACGAGCAGTACTTC	CASSSQAGTGYYEQYF
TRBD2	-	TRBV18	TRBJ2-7	TGTGCCAGCTCACCCCCTAGCGGGAGCTCCTACGAGCAGTACTTC	CASSPPSGSSYEQYF
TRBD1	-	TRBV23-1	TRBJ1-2	TGCGCCAGCAGACCGGACAGGCGGGGTTATGGCTACACCTTC	CASRPDRRGYGYTF
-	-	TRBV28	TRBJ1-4	TGTGCCAGCAGTCCCGGGACTCAAAAACTGTTTTTT	CASSPGTQKLFF
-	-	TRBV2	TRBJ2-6	TGTGCCAGCACTTCAGGGAGCCTCTCTGGGGCCAACGTCCTGACTTTC	CASTSGSLSGANVLTF
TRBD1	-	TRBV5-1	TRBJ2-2	TGCGCCACCCAGGGGGCCGAAACCGGGGAGCTGTTTTTT	CATQGAETGELFF
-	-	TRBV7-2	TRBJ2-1	TGTGCCAGCAGCTTAGCGGGACAAACTGGGAATGAGCAGTTCTTC	CASSLAGQTGNEQFF
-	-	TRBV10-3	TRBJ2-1	TGTGCCATCAGCCCTCTAGGAGCTGAGCAGTTCTTC	CAISPLGAEQFF
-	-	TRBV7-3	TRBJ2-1	TGTGCCAGCAGCTTCCGACTGAGCTTCAATGAGCAGTTCTTC	CASSFRLSFNEQFF
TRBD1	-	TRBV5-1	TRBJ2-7	TGCGCCAGCAGCCCAAGGGACAGCGCCTACGAGCAGTACTTC	CASSPRDSAYEQYF
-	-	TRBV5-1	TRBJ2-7	TGCGCCAGCAGCCTTGACAGTACCACCTACGAGCAGTACTTC	CASSLDSTTYEQYF
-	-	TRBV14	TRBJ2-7	TGTGCCAGCAGCCCCTGGGACCTCCATGCTGGGCAGTACTTC	CASSPWDLHAGQYF
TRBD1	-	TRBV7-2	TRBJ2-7	TGTGCCAGCAGCACCCGACAGGGGGCCCTACGAGTTTACGAGCAGTACTTC	CASSTRQGALRVYEQYF
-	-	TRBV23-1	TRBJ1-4	TGCGCCAGCAGTCAATCTAGGTTCAGGAATGAAAAACTGTTTTTT	CASSQSRFRNEKLFF
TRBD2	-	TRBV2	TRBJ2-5	TGTGCCAGCGGATACGGGACTAGCCCGTTGGAGACCCAGTACTTC	CASGYGTSPLETQYF
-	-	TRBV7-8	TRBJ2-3	TGTGCCAGCAGCCGACAAGGTAGATCAGATACGCAGTATTTT	CASSRQGRSDTQYF
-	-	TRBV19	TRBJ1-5	TGTGCCAGTAGTATCAGACAGACCAGCAATCAGCCCCAGCATTTT	CASSIRQTSNQPQHF
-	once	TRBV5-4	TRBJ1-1	TGTGCCAGCAGCTTATTGAGCGGACCTGGCACTGAAGCTTTCTTT	CASSLLSGPGTEAFF
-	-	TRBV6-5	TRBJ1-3	TGTGCCAGCAGTTTAACCGGGACAACTGGAAACACCATATATTTT	CASSLTGTTGNTIYF
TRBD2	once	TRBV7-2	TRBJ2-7	TGTGCCAGCAGCTTAGCTCGGACTAGCGGCCACGAGCAGTACTTC	CASSLARTSGHEQYF
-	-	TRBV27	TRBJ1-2	TGTGCCAGCAGCCAAACTCCATATGGCTACACCTTC	CASSQTPYGYTF
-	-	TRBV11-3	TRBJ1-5	TGTGCCAGCAGCTTCGCCTCGACAGAGAAAAGCAATCAGCCCCAGCATTTT	CASSFASTEKSNQPQHF
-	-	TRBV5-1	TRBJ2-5	TGCGCCAGTTACAGGGAACCCGTGTTAGCTAACAAACAAGAGACCCAGTACTTC	CASYREPVLANKQETQYF